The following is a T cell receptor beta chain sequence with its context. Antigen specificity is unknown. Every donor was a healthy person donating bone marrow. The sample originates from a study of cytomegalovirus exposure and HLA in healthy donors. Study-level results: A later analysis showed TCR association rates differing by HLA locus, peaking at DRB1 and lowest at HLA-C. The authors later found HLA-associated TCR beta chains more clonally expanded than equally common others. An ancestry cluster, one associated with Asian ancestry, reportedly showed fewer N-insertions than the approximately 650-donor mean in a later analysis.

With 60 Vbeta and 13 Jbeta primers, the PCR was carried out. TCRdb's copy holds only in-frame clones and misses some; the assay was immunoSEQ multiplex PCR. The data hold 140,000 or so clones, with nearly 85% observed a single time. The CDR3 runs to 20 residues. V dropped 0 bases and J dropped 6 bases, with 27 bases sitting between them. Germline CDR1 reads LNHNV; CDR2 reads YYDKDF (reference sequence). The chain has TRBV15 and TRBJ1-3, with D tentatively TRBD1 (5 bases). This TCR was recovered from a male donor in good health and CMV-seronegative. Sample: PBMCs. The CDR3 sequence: CATSRDWGSGGPGTQNTIYF. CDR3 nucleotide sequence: TGTGCCACCAGCAGAGATTGGGGATCAGGAGGGCCCGGGACTCAAAACACCATATATTTT.